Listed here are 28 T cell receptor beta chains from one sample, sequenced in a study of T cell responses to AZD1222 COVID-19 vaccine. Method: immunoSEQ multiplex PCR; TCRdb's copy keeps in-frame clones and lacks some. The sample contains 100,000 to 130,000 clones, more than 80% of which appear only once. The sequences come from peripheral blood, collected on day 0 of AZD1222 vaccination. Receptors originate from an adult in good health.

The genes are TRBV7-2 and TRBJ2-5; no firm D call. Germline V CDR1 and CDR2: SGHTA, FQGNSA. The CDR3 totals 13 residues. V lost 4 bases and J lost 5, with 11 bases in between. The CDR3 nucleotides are TGTGCCAGCAGCTCAAGCCCCGCCGAGACCCAGTACTTC. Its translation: CASSSSPAETQYF.

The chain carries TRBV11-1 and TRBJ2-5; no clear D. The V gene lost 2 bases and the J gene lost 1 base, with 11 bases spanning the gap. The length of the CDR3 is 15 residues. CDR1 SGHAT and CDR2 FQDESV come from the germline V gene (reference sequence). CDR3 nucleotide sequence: TGTGCCAGCAGCTTAAATCGGATACTCCAAGAGACCCAGTACTTC. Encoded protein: CASSLNRILQETQYF.

The CDR3 bases are TGTGCCAGCAGCTCTTGGACTAGCAATGAGCAGTTCTTC. Translating it yields CASSSWTSNEQFF. The rearrangement links TRBV5-5 to TRBJ2-1, with 7 nucleotides matching TRBD2. V was pared by 3 bases and J by 6 bases, with 3 bases of the junction left unmatched. Germline V gene lookup returns CDR1 SGHKS and CDR2 YYEKEE (reference sequence). CDR3 length equals 13 residues.

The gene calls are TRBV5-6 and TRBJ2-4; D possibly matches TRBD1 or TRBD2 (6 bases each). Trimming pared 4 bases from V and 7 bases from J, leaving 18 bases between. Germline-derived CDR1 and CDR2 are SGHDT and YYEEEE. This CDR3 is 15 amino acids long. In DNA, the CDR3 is TGTGCCAGCAGCCCCCGGTGGGGGCGGGATAACATTCAGTACTTC. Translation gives CASSPRWGRDNIQYF. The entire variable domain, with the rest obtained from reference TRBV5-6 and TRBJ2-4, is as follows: DAGVTQSPTHLIKTRGQQVTLRCSPKSGHDTVSWYQQALGQGPQFIFQYYEEEERQRGNFPDRFSGHQFPNYSSELNVNALLLGDSALYLCASSPRWGRDNIQYFGAGTRLSVL.

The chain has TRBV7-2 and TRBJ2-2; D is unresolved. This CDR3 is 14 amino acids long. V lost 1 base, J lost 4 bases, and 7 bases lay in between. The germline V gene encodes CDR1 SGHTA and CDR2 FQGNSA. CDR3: CASSLGRSTGELFF. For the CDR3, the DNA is TGTGCCAGCAGCTTAGGCCGGTCCACCGGGGAGCTGTTTTTT.

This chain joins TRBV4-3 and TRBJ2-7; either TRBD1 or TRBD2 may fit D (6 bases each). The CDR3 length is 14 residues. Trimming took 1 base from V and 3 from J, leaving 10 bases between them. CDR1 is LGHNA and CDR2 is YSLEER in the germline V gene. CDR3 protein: CASSQGGGLYEQYF. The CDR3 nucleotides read TGCGCCAGCAGCCAAGGAGGGGGACTCTACGAGCAGTACTTC.

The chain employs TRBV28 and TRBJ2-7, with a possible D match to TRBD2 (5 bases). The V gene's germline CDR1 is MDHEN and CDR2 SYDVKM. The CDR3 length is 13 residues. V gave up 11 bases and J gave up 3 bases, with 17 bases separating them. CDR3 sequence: CAGRRRIDYEQYF. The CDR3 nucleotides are TGTGCCGGCCGAAGGAGGATAGACTACGAGCAGTACTTC.

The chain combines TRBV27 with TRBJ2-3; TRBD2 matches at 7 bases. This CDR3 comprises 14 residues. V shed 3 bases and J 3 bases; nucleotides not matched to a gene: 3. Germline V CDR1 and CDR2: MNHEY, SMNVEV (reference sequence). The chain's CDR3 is CASSLVGRTDTQYF. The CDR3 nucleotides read TGTGCCAGCAGTTTGGTCGGGAGGACAGATACGCAGTATTTT.

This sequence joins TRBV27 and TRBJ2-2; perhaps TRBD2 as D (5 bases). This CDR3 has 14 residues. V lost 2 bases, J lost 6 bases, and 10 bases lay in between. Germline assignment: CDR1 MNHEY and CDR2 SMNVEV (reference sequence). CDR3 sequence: CASSLTSGAGELFF. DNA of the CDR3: TGTGCCAGCAGTTTAACTAGTGGGGCCGGGGAGCTGTTTTTT.

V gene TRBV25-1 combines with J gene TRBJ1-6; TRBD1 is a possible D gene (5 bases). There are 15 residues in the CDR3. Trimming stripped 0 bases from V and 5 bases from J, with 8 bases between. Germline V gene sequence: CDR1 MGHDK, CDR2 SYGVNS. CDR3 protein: CASSEYRGDNSPLHF. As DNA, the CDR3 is TGTGCCAGCAGTGAATATCGGGGGGATAATTCACCCCTCCACTTT.

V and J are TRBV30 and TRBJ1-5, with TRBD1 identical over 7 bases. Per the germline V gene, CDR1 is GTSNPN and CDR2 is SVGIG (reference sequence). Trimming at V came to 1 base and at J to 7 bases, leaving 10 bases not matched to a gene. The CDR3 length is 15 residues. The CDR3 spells CAWSGRDSLTQPQHF. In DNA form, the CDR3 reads TGTGCCTGGAGTGGAAGGGACAGCCTGACCCAGCCCCAGCATTTT. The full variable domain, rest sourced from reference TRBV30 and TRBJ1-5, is SQTIHQWPATLVQPVGSPLSLECTVEGTSNPNLYWYRQAAGRGLQLLFYSVGIGQISSEVPQNLSASRPQDRQFILSSKKLLLSDSGFYLCAWSGRDSLTQPQHFGDGTRLSIL.

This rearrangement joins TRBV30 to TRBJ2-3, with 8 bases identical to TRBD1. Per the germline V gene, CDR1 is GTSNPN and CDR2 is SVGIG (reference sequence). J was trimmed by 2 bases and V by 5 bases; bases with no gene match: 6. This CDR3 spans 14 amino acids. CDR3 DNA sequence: TGTGCCTGGGGGAGACAGGGGTTCACAGATACGCAGTATTTT. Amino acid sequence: CAWGRQGFTDTQYF.

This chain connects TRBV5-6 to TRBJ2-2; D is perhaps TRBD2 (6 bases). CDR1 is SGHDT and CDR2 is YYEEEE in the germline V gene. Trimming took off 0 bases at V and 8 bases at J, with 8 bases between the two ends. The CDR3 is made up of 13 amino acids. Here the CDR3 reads CASSLGTTGELFF. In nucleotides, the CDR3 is TGTGCCAGCAGCTTGGGGACTACTGGGGAGCTGTTTTTT. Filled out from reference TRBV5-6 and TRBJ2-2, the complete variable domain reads DAGVTQSPTHLIKTRGQQVTLRCSPKSGHDTVSWYQQALGQGPQFIFQYYEEEERQRGNFPDRFSGHQFPNYSSELNVNALLLGDSALYLCASSLGTTGELFFGEGSRLTVL.

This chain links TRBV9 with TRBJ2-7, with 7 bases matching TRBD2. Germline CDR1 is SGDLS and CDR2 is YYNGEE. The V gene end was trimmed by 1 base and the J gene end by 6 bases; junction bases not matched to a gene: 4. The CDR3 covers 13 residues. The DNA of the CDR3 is TGTGCCAGCAGCGTAAGGGAGGGGCTCGAGCAGTACTTC. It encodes CASSVREGLEQYF.

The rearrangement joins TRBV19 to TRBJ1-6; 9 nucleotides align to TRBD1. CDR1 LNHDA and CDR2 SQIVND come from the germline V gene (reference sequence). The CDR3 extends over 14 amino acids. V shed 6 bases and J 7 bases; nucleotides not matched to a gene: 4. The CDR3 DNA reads TGTGCCAGTAGCGGACAGGGGCTGAATTCACCCCTCCACTTT. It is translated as CASSGQGLNSPLHF.

The DNA for the CDR3 is TGCGCCAGCAGCCGTATTGGGGATACGCAGTATTTT. Translating gives CASSRIGDTQYF. The V gene is TRBV4-1, the J gene TRBJ2-3; D unresolved. Germline V gene data show CDR1 as MGHRA and CDR2 as YSYEKL. The CDR3 sequence is 12 residues long. Trimming pared 4 bases from V and 6 bases from J, leaving 8 bases between.

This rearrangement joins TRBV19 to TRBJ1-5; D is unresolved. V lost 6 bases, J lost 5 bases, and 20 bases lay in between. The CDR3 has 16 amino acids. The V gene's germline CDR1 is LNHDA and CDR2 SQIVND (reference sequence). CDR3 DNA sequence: TGTGCCAGTAGCCAAATCAGTTGGGGAAGATATCAGCCCCAGCATTTT. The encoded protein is CASSQISWGRYQPQHF.

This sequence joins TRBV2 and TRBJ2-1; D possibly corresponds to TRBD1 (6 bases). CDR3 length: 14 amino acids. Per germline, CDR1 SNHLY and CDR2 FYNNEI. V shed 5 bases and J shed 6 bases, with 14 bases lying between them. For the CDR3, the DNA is TGTGCCAGCAGTCCCGGACAGAATATCAATGAGCAGTTCTTC. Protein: CASSPGQNINEQFF.

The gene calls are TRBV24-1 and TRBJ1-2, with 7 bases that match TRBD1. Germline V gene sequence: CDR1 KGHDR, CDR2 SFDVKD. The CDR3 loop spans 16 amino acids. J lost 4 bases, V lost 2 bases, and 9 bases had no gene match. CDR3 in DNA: TGTGCCACCAGTGATTCAAGGGACAGCTACGGCTATGGCTACACCTTC. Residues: CATSDSRDSYGYGYTF.

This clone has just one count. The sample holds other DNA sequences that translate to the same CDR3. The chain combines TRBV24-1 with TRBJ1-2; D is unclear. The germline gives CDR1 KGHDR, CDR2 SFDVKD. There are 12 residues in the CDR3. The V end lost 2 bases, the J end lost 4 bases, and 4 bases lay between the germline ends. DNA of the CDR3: TGTGCCACCAGTGATTATGGCTATGGCTACACCTTC. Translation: CATSDYGYGYTF.

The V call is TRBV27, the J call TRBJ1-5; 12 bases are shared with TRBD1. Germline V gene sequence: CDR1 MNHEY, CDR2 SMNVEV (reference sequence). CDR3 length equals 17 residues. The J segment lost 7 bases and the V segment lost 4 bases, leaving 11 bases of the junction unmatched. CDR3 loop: CASSSNTGTGGRQPQHF. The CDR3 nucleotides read TGTGCCAGCAGTTCAAACACCGGGACAGGGGGCAGGCAGCCCCAGCATTTT.

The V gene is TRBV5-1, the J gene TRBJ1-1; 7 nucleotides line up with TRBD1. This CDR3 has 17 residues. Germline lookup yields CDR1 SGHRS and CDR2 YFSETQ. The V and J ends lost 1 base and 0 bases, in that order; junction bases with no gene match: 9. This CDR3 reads CASSLWWDSALNTEAFF. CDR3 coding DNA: TGCGCCAGCAGCTTGTGGTGGGACAGCGCCCTGAACACTGAAGCTTTCTTT.

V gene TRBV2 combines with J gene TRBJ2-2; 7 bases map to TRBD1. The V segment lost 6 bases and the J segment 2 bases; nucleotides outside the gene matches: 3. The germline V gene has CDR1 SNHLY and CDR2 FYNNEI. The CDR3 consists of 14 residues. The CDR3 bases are TGTGCCAGCAGGAGGGACAGAAACACCGGGGAGCTGTTTTTT. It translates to CASRRDRNTGELFF.

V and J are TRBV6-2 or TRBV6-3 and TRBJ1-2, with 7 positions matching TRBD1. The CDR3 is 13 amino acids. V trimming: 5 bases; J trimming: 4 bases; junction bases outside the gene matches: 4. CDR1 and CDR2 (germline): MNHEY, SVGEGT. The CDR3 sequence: CASSAQGTYGYTF. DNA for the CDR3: TGTGCCAGCAGTGCACAGGGGACCTATGGCTACACCTTC.

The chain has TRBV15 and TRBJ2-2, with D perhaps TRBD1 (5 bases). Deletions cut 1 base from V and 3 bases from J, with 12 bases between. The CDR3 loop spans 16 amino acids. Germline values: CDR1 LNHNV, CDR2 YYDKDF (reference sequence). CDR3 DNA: TGTGCCACCAGCAGAGTAGGGGTTTATCACACCGGGGAGCTGTTTTTT. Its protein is CATSRVGVYHTGELFF.

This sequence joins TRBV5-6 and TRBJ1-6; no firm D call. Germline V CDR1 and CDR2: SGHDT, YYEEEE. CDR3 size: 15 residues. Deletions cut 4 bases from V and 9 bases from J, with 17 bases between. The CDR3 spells CASSAAGGAGSPLHF. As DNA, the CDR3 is TGTGCCAGCAGCGCTGCAGGTGGCGCGGGTTCACCCCTCCACTTT.

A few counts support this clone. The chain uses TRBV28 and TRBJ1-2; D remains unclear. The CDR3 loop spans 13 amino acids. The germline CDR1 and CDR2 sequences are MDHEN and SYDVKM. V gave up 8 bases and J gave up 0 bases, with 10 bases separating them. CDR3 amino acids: CASQDPANYGYTF. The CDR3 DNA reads TGTGCCAGCCAGGACCCCGCTAACTATGGCTACACCTTC.

CDR3 in amino acids: CASSQEETHNEKLFF. The CDR3, as DNA: TGTGCCAGCAGCCAAGAGGAGACGCATAATGAAAAACTGTTTTTT. The genes are TRBV4-2 and TRBJ1-4, with D uncertain. The CDR3 has 15 residues. V was pared by 0 bases and J by 4 bases, with 9 bases between. Germline V gene data show CDR1 as LGHNA and CDR2 as YNFKEQ.